This T cell receptor (beta chain) derives from a study of breast tumors, draining lymph nodes, adjacent tissues. Notes on the study in general: Data only fit, rather than demonstrated, lymph node origin of most tumor T cells. The data were judged consistent with most tumor T cells coming from lymph node and expanding in tumor. Compared with basal-like, luminal-like tumors shared significantly more repertoire with nontumor tissue. Compared with lymph nodes, tumors were less diverse; compared with nontumor tissue, more.

This clonotype was seen repeatedly, ten times or more. The antigen is not known. TCRdb re-called the multiplex PCR reads through MiXCR, storing one row per CDR3 protein. The table lists around 120,000 distinct CDR3 sequences, just under 20% of them singletons, with approximately 3.5% in the top ten. CDR1 is SGHTA and CDR2 is FQGNSA in the germline V gene. The CDR3 sequence is 14 residues long. With V trimmed by 5 bases and J by 7 bases, 5 bases remained unmatched. Axillary draining lymph nodes of breast cancer patients supplied the node samples. The material sequenced was axillary lymph node tissue. V and J are TRBV7-2 and TRBJ1-6; TRBD1 matches at 7 bases. The sequence derives from a female donor with breast cancer. Some clones in this sample may be carry-over from other donors' samples. CDR3: CASSQGGRNSPLHF. DNA of the CDR3: TGTGCCAGCAGCCAGGGGGGAAGGAATTCACCCCTCCACTTT.